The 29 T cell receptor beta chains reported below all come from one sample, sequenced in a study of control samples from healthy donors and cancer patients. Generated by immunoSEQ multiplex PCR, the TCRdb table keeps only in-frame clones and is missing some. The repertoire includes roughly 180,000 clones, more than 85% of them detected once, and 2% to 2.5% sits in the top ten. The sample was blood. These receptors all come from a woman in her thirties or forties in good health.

The CDR3 region has the DNA TGTGCCAGCAGCCCTAAGGGGGCGGGGGGGCCTATCCAAGAGACCCAGTACTTC. It codes for CASSPKGAGGPIQETQYF. This chain links TRBV7-2 with TRBJ2-5, with 9 bases matching TRBD2. Germline values: CDR1 SGHTA, CDR2 FQGNSA. This CDR3 comprises 18 residues. V gave up 5 bases and J gave up 1 base; unmatched junction bases: 14.

The CDR3 spells CATSGSPGDNSPLHF. CDR3 in DNA: TGTGCCACCAGTGGGAGTCCCGGAGATAATTCACCCCTCCACTTT. The rearrangement uses TRBV24-1 and TRBJ1-6; no definite D call. V gave up 5 bases and J gave up 5 bases, with 12 bases separating them. Germline V gene sequence: CDR1 KGHDR, CDR2 SFDVKD. This CDR3 has 15 amino acids.

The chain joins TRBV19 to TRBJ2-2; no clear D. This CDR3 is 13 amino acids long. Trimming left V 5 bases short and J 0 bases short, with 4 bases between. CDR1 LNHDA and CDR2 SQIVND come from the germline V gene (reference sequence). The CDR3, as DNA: TGTGCCAGTAGTCTCGCGAACACCGGGGAGCTGTTTTTT. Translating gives CASSLANTGELFF.

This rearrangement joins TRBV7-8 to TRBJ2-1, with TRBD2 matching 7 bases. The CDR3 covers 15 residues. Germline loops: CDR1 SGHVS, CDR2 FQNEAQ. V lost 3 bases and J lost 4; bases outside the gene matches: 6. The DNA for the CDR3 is TGTGCCAGCAGCTTGGGCGGGGGACGATACAATGAGCAGTTCTTC. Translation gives CASSLGGGRYNEQFF.

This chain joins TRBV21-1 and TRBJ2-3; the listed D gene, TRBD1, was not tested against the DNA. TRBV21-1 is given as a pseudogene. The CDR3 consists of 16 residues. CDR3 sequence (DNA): TGTGCCAGCAGCTCGGGGGACAGGGGGATCACAGATACGCAGTATTTT. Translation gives CASSSGDRGITDTQYF.

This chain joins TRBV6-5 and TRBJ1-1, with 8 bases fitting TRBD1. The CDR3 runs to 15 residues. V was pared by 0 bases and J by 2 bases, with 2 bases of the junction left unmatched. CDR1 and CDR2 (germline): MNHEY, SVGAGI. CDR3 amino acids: CASSYSDRANTEAFF. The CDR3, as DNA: TGTGCCAGCAGTTACTCGGACAGGGCCAACACTGAAGCTTTCTTT.

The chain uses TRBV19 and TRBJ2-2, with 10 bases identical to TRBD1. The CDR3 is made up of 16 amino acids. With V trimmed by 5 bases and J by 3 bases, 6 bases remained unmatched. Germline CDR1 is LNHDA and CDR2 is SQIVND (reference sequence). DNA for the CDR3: TGTGCCAGTAGTTCCCCGGGACAGGGGTACACCGGGGAGCTGTTTTTT. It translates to CASSSPGQGYTGELFF.

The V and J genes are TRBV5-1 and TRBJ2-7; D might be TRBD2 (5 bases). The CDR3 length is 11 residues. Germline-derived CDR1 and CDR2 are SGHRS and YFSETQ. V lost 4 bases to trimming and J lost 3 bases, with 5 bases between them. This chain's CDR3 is CASSEGYEQYF. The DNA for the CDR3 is TGCGCCAGCAGCGAGGGCTACGAGCAGTACTTC.

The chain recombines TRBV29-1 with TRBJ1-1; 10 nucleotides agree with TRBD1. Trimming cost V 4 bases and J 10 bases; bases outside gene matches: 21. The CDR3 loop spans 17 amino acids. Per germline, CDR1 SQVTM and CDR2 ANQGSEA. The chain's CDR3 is CSVVLAGTGDRNYGAFF. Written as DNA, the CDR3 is TGCAGCGTTGTCCTCGCCGGGACAGGGGACAGGAATTATGGAGCTTTCTTT.

The CDR3 loop is CASSLEFQAFF. In DNA, the CDR3 is TGTGCCAGCAGCTTGGAGTTTCAAGCTTTCTTT. The V call is TRBV7-6, the J call TRBJ1-1, with D hard to call. This CDR3 is 11 amino acids long. Deletions cut 3 bases from V and 9 bases from J, with 8 bases between. Germline-derived CDR1 and CDR2 are SGHVS and FNYEAQ.

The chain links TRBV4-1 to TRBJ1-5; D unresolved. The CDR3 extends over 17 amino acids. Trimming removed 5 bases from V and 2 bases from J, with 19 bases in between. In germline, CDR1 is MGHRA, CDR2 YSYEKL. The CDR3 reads CASSSPSGGPGNQPQHF. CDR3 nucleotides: TGCGCCAGCAGCTCCCCGTCGGGAGGGCCGGGCAATCAGCCCCAGCATTTT.

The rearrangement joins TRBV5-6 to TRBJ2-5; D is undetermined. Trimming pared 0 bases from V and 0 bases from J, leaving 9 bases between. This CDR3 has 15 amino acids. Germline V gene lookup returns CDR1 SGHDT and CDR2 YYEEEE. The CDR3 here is CASSLVVSYQETQYF. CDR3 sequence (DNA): TGTGCCAGCAGCTTGGTAGTCTCGTACCAAGAGACCCAGTACTTC.

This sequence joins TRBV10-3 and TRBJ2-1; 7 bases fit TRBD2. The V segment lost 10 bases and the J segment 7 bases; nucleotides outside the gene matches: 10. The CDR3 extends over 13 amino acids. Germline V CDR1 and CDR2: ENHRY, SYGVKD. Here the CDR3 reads CATSGVAFNEQFF. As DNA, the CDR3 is TGTGCCACCAGCGGGGTAGCTTTTAATGAGCAGTTCTTC.

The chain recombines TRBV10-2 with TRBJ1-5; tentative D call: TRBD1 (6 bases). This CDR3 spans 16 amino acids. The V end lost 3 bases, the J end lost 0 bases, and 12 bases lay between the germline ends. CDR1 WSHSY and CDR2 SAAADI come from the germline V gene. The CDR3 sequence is CASSEQGIYSNQPQHF. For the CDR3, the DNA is TGCGCCAGCAGTGAACAGGGCATATATAGCAATCAGCCCCAGCATTTT.

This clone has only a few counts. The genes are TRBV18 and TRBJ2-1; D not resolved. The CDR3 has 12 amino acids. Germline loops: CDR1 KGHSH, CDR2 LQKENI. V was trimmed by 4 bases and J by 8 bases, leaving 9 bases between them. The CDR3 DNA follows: TGTGCCAGCTCACGCCTGAGGCATGAGCAGTTCTTC. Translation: CASSRLRHEQFF.

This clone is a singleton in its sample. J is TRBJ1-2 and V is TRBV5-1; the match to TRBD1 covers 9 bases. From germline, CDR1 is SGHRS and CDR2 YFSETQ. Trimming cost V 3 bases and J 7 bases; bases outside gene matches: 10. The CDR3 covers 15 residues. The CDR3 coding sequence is TGCGCCAGCAGCTCCTCGGGACAGGGAATCAGTGGCTACACCTTC. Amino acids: CASSSSGQGISGYTF. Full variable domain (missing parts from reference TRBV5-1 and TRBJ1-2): KAGVTQTPRYLIKTRGQQVTLSCSPISGHRSVSWYQQTPGQGLQFLFEYFSETQRNKGNFPGRFSGRQFSNSRSEMNVSTLELGDSALYLCASSSSGQGISGYTFGSGTRLTVV.

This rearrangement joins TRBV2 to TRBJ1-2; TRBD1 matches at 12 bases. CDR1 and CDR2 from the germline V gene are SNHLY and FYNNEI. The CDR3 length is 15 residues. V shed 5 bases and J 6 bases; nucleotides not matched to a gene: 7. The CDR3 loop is CASSIGTGGKDGYTF. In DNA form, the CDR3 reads TGTGCCAGCAGTATCGGGACAGGGGGCAAGGATGGCTACACCTTC.

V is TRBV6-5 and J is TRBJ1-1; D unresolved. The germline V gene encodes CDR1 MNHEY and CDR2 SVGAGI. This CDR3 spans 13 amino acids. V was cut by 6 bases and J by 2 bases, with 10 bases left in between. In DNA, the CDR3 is TGTGCCAGCAGCCGGACGGATAACACTGAAGCTTTCTTT. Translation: CASSRTDNTEAFF.

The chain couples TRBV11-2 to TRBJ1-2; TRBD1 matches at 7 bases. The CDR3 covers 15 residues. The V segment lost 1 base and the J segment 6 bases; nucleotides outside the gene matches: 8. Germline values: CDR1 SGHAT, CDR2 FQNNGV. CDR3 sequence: CASSLGTGPWDGYTF. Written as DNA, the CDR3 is TGTGCCAGCAGCTTAGGGACAGGCCCCTGGGATGGCTACACCTTC.

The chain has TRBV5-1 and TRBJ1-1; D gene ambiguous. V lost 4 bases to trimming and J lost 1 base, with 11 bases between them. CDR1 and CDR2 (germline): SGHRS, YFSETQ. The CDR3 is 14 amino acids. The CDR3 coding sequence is TGCGCCAGCAGCCCTCTTTCCACGAACACTGAAGCTTTCTTT. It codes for CASSPLSTNTEAFF. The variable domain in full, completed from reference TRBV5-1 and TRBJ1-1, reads KAGVTQTPRYLIKTRGQQVTLSCSPISGHRSVSWYQQTPGQGLQFLFEYFSETQRNKGNFPGRFSGRQFSNSRSEMNVSTLELGDSALYLCASSPLSTNTEAFFGQGTRLTVV.

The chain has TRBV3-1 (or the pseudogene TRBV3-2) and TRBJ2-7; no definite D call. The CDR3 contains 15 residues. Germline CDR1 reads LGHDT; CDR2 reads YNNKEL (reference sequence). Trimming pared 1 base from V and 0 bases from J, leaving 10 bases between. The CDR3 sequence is CASSQVSDHSYEQYF. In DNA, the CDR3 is TGTGCCAGCAGCCAAGTCTCAGACCACTCCTACGAGCAGTACTTC.

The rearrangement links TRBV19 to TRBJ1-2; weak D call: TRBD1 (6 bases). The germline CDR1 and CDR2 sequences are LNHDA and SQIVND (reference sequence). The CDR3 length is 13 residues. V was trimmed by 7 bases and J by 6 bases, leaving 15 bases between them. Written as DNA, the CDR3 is TGTGCCAGTAATCAGGGGTTAAGGGATGGCTACACCTTC. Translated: CASNQGLRDGYTF.

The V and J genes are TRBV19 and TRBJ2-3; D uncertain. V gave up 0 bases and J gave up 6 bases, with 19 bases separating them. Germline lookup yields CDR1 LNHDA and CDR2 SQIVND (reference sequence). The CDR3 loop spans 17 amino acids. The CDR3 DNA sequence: TGTGCCAGTAGTATAGATTATAACGTCGCCTTTCGTGATACGCAGTATTTT. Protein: CASSIDYNVAFRDTQYF.

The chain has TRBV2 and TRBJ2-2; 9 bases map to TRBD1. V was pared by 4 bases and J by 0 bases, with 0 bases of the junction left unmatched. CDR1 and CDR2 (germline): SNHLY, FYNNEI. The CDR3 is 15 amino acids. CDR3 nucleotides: TGTGCCAGCAGTGGACAGGGGGCGAACACCGGGGAGCTGTTTTTT. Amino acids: CASSGQGANTGELFF.

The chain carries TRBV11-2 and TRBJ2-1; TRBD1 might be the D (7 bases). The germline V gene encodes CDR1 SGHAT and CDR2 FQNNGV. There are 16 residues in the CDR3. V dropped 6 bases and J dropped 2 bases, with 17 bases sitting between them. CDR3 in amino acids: CASSSGGTPTYNEQFF. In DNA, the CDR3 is TGTGCCAGCAGTTCAGGGGGGACTCCGACCTACAATGAGCAGTTCTTC.

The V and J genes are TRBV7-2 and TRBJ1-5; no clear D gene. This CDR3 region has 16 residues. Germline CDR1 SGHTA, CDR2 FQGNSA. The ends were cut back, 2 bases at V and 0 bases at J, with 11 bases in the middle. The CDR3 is CASSLSGDHSNQPQHF. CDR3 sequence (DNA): TGTGCCAGCAGCTTATCCGGGGATCATAGCAATCAGCCCCAGCATTTT.

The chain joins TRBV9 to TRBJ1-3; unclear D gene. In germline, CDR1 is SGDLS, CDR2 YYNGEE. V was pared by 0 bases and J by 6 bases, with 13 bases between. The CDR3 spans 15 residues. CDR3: CASSVEVGETNTIYF. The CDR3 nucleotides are TGTGCCAGCAGCGTAGAAGTTGGGGAAACAAACACCATATATTTT.

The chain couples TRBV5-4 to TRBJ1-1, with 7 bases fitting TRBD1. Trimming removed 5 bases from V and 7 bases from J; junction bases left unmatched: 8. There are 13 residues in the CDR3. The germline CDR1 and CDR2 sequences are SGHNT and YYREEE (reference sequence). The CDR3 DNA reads TGTGCCAGCAGTTACGACAGGGCCGATGAAGCTTTCTTT. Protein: CASSYDRADEAFF.

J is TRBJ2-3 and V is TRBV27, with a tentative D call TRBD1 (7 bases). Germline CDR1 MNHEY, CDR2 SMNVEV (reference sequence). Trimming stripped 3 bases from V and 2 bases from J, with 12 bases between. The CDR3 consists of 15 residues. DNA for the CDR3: TGTGCCAGCAGTTTGGAGGGGGCTTACACAGATACGCAGTATTTT. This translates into CASSLEGAYTDTQYF.